The 20 T cell receptor beta chains listed next were all sequenced from one sample in a study of cytomegalovirus exposure and HLA in healthy donors. PCR was performed using 60 Vbeta and 13 Jbeta primers. Measured with immunoSEQ multiplex PCR; TCRdb has only the in-frame clones, and not every one. The sample records 100,000 to 150,000 clones, roughly 78% being singletons. The sample consisted of PBMCs. The source is a man aged 25 to 45 in good health and CMV-seronegative.

The chain combines TRBV6-5 with TRBJ2-1; D not resolved. The CDR3 runs 15 residues. V gave up 3 bases and J gave up 0 bases, with 9 bases separating them. Germline V CDR1 and CDR2: MNHEY, SVGAGI. The CDR3 protein is CASSYAKSSYNEQFF. The CDR3 nucleotides read TGTGCCAGCAGTTATGCCAAGAGCTCCTACAATGAGCAGTTCTTC.

DNA of the CDR3: TGTGCCAGCAGTTCACACAGGGGACAGCTTAATTCACCCCTCCACTTT. Its translation is CASSSHRGQLNSPLHF. This sequence joins TRBV27 and TRBJ1-6, with 7 bases that match TRBD1. The length of the CDR3 is 16 residues. Trimming removed 4 bases from V and 6 bases from J; junction bases left unmatched: 9. Germline loops: CDR1 MNHEY, CDR2 SMNVEV (reference sequence).

The chain combines TRBV5-4 with TRBJ1-2, with D perhaps TRBD1 (6 bases). The CDR3 runs to 13 residues. V was shortened by 4 bases and J by 2 bases, with 9 bases between the two germline ends. Germline CDR1 and CDR2: SGHNT and YYREEE (reference sequence). The CDR3, as DNA: TGTGCCAGCAGCGTCGGGACAAACTATGGCTACACCTTC. This encodes CASSVGTNYGYTF.

The chain is built from TRBV9 and TRBJ2-5; 7 nucleotides line up with TRBD2. The closer fit of TRBJ2-7 to the DNA end suggests the J call may be wrong. CDR1 SGDLS and CDR2 YYNGEE come from the germline V gene. The CDR3 has 15 amino acids. This chain's CDR3 is CASSASPGLTYEQYF. DNA of the CDR3: TGTGCCAGCAGCGCGAGCCCGGGACTAACCTACGAGCAGTACTTC.

This clone showed up just a few times. The same CDR3 arises from other DNA sequences in this sample as well. V gene TRBV5-1 combines with J gene TRBJ2-7, with D possibly being TRBD2 (5 bases). This CDR3 comprises 13 residues. With 6 bases removed from V and 4 bases from J, the gap between germline ends came to 14 bases. Germline V lookup: CDR1 SGHRS, CDR2 YFSETQ. The CDR3 DNA sequence: TGCGCCAGCAACCTGGAGGCCGGATACGAGCAGTACTTC. It translates to CASNLEAGYEQYF.

V is TRBV4-2 and J is TRBJ2-3; the D gene is possibly TRBD1 (5 bases). The CDR3 has 15 residues. Per the germline V gene, CDR1 is LGHNA and CDR2 is YNFKEQ. Trimming stripped 0 bases from V and 3 bases from J, with 10 bases between. The CDR3 sequence is CASSQDYRITDTQYF. The CDR3 nucleotides are TGTGCCAGCAGCCAAGACTACAGGATAACAGATACGCAGTATTTT.

This rearrangement joins TRBV9 to TRBJ1-6; D ambiguous. Germline V gene data show CDR1 as SGDLS and CDR2 as YYNGEE. The CDR3 is 17 amino acids. V was clipped by 3 bases and J by 0 bases, with 13 bases between them. The CDR3 DNA reads as TGTGCCAGCAGCGCCCCACCGGGGAGCTCCTATAATTCACCCCTCCACTTT. Translating gives CASSAPPGSSYNSPLHF.

The chain couples TRBV7-9 to TRBJ1-1; a possible D gene is TRBD1 (5 bases). Trimming stripped 5 bases from V and 0 bases from J, with 16 bases between. The CDR3 has 16 residues. Looked up from germline, CDR1 is SEHNR and CDR2 is FQNEAQ (reference sequence). The CDR3 region is CASSPKPQGMNTEAFF. DNA of the CDR3: TGTGCCAGCAGCCCCAAACCTCAGGGAATGAACACTGAAGCTTTCTTT.

J is TRBJ1-2 and V is TRBV19; no clear D gene. V was pared by 6 bases and J by 7 bases, with 12 bases between. The CDR3 covers 12 residues. In germline, CDR1 is LNHDA, CDR2 SQIVND (reference sequence). As DNA, the CDR3 is TGTGCCAGTAGAGAACGGTCGGGTGGCTACACCTTC. Residues: CASRERSGGYTF. The full variable domain, its missing parts supplied by reference TRBV19 and TRBJ1-2, is DGGITQSPKYLFRKEGQNVTLSCEQNLNHDAMYWYRQDPGQGLRLIYYSQIVNDFQKGDIAEGYSVSREKKESFPLTVTSAQKNPTAFYLCASRERSGGYTFGSGTRLTVV.

The chain couples TRBV27 to TRBJ2-7; tentatively, D is TRBD2 (5 bases). Germline-derived CDR1 and CDR2 are MNHEY and SMNVEV (reference sequence). V was clipped by 6 bases and J by 4 bases, with 13 bases between them. The CDR3 extends over 13 amino acids. The DNA for the CDR3 is TGTGCCAGCAGACGGAACGGGGATTACGAGCAGTACTTC. It codes for CASRRNGDYEQYF.

In its sample, this clone was seen a few times. The gene calls are TRBV5-6 and TRBJ1-2; possibly TRBD1 for D (6 bases). CDR1 is SGHDT and CDR2 is YYEEEE in the germline V gene. Between the trimmed V and J ends, which lost 3 bases and 6 bases, there was a span of 12 bases. The CDR3 consists of 13 residues. The CDR3 nucleotides read TGTGCCAGCAGCTCCCGGGACATCCATGGCTACACCTTC. It is translated as CASSSRDIHGYTF.

The chain couples TRBV2 to TRBJ1-2; 11 nucleotides match TRBD1. Germline V gene sequence: CDR1 SNHLY, CDR2 FYNNEI. This CDR3 is 14 amino acids long. Losses at the gene ends were 7 bases for V and 3 bases for J; bases not matched to a gene: 4. CDR3 loop: CASTRTGGDYGYTF. The CDR3 region has the DNA TGTGCCAGCACCCGGACAGGGGGCGACTATGGCTACACCTTC. Combining the CDR3 with reference TRBV2 and TRBJ1-2 gives the whole variable domain EPEVTQTPSHQVTQMGQEVILRCVPISNHLYFYWYRQILGQKVEFLVSFYNNEISEKSEIFDDQFSVERPDGSNFTLKIRSTKLEDSAMYFCASTRTGGDYGYTFGSGTRLTVV.

The gene calls are TRBV9 and TRBJ2-1; perhaps TRBD2 as D (7 bases). There are 16 residues in the CDR3. The germline CDR1 and CDR2 sequences are SGDLS and YYNGEE. With 3 bases removed from V and 5 bases from J, the gap between germline ends came to 18 bases. The CDR3 reads CASSALGGALDNEQFF. CDR3 DNA: TGTGCCAGCAGCGCCCTGGGGGGGGCTTTGGACAATGAGCAGTTCTTC.

The J gene is TRBJ1-5, the V gene TRBV30; D remains ambiguous. Germline CDR1 and CDR2: GTSNPN and SVGIG (reference sequence). This CDR3 contains 17 residues. Trimming left V 3 bases short and J 2 bases short, with 20 bases between. CDR3 sequence: CAWRPRALSGGNQPQHF. The CDR3 DNA is TGTGCCTGGAGACCTCGGGCGCTTTCCGGGGGCAATCAGCCCCAGCATTTT.

V gene TRBV30 combines with J gene TRBJ2-5; 10 bases line up with TRBD1. Trimming at V came to 0 bases and at J to 3 bases, leaving 1 base not matched to a gene. Germline CDR1 is GTSNPN and CDR2 is SVGIG (reference sequence). The CDR3 is made up of 14 amino acids. CDR3 DNA: TGTGCCTGGAGTGTCGGGACAGGGGAAGAGACCCAGTACTTC. Its protein product is CAWSVGTGEETQYF. The whole variable domain, remainder taken from reference TRBV30 and TRBJ2-5, is SQTIHQWPATLVQPVGSPLSLECTVEGTSNPNLYWYRQAAGRGLQLLFYSVGIGQISSEVPQNLSASRPQDRQFILSSKKLLLSDSGFYLCAWSVGTGEETQYFGPGTRLLVL.

V gene TRBV4-3 combines with J gene TRBJ2-1; 12 bases fit TRBD2. There are 15 residues in the CDR3. Germline V gives CDR1 LGHNA, CDR2 YSLEER. The J segment lost 7 bases and the V segment lost 1 base, leaving 2 bases of the junction unmatched. Written as DNA, the CDR3 is TGCGCCAGCAGCCAAGCTAGCGGGGGGGTTAATGAGCAGTTCTTC. Amino acid sequence: CASSQASGGVNEQFF.

The chain joins TRBV6-6 to TRBJ1-5; 7 positions agree with TRBD1. This CDR3 contains 15 residues. The J segment lost 7 bases and the V segment lost 5 bases, leaving 11 bases of the junction unmatched. Looked up from germline, CDR1 is MNHNY and CDR2 is SVGAGI (reference sequence). DNA of the CDR3: TGTGCCAGCAGTACTAACCGACAGGGTCTGCAGCCCCAGCATTTT. This codes for CASSTNRQGLQPQHF.

CDR3 sequence: CASSLVRGAYEQYF. The CDR3, as DNA: TGTGCCAGCAGCTTAGTCAGGGGGGCCTACGAGCAGTACTTC. This chain joins TRBV11-2 and TRBJ2-7; the D gene is possibly TRBD1 (7 bases). Trimming cost V 1 base and J 2 bases, with 9 bases left between them. The CDR3 has 14 residues. CDR1 and CDR2 from the germline V gene are SGHAT and FQNNGV.

This clone was observed a handful of times. J is TRBJ1-2 and V is TRBV28; D might be TRBD1 (6 bases). The CDR3 consists of 17 residues. V dropped 7 bases and J dropped 4 bases, with 25 bases sitting between them. Germline CDR1 is MDHEN and CDR2 is SYDVKM. CDR3 DNA: TGTGCCAGCATATCAACAGGGACCTTCGAAGGTGGCTATGGCTACACCTTC. Translated, it gives CASISTGTFEGGYGYTF.

This chain joins TRBV29-1 and TRBJ2-1; TRBD2 matches 14 bases. Germline trimming cut 7 bases from V and 0 bases from J; bases unmatched to any gene: 5. The CDR3 totals 16 residues. Germline V gene lookup returns CDR1 SQVTM and CDR2 ANQGSEA. As DNA, the CDR3 is TGCAGCGCCGGAGGGACTAGCGGGAGCTCCTACAATGAGCAGTTCTTC. Protein: CSAGGTSGSSYNEQFF.